The clone carrying this T cell receptor beta chain was detected many times. Its antigen remains unknown. Every sequencing run produced over 160 million TCR-beta sequences that came from 15-18 subjects. TCRdb independently ran MiXCR on the 5' RACE reads; one entry per CDR3 protein. In the table there are under 45,000 distinct CDR3 sequences, about 2.3% of which are singletons. This entry belongs to a study of neurological immune-mediated disorders. The study's findings and limits: HTLV-1-associated myelopathy displayed the greatest TCR clonal expansion, and multiple sclerosis exhibited the smallest, lower than that of healthy controls.

The V gene's germline CDR1 is LGHDT and CDR2 YNNKEL (reference sequence). There are 16 residues in the CDR3. Trimming removed 4 bases at V and 1 base at J, with 16 bases between. The TCR was taken from a man aged 50 to 60 with multiple sclerosis. The chain links TRBV3-1 to TRBJ1-1; D unclear. The sample consisted of PBMCs. DNA for the CDR3: TGTGCCAGCAGCCCACAGCGGGGTCGGGGGAACACTGAAGCTTTCTTT. Translating gives CASSPQRGRGNTEAFF.